Listed below are T cell receptor beta chains from one sample, sequenced in a study of blood T cell repertoires in COVID-19. Libraries were prepared by immunoSEQ multiplex PCR; TCRdb keeps only in-frame clonotypes and omits some of them. The table shows hundreds of thousands of clones, with roughly nine tenths occurring only once. Sequencing used peripheral blood. Receptors originate from a man aged 35 to 55 with acute or convalescent COVID-19. Both conserved end residues are part of each CDR3. The D gene is left open where the match is weak. Some rows mark clone size as missing; the rest say once, few, many or name a class of expanded clone.

cdr3_aa cdr3_nt d_call j_call clone_size v_call
CASTLGPTETQYF TGTGCCAGCACCTTGGGCCCCACGGAGACCCAGTACTTC NA TRBJ2-5 NA TRBV12-3/TRBV12-4
CASSGQPNSPLHF TGCGCCAGCAGTGGACAGCCTAATTCACCCCTCCACTTT NA TRBJ1-6 few TRBV10-1
CASSSTGETTYEQYF TGTGCCAGCAGCTCTACAGGGGAGACCACCTACGAGCAGTACTTC TRBD1 TRBJ2-7 NA TRBV7-9
CASSYDRFLNTEAFF TGTGCCAGCAGTTACGACAGATTTTTGAACACTGAAGCTTTCTTT NA TRBJ1-1 NA TRBV6-5
CASIPGRHRGRVSYEQYF TGTGCCAGCATCCCAGGGAGGCATCGGGGTCGAGTTTCCTACGAGCAGTACTTC NA TRBJ2-7 NA TRBV28
CASSQEGGTLSNYGYTF TGCGCCAGCAGCCAAGAAGGAGGGACCCTTTCTAACTATGGCTACACCTTC NA TRBJ1-2 NA TRBV4-1
CASSSSGILRDF TGTGCCAGCAGTTCCTCCGGGATCCTGCGCGACTTC NA TRBJ2-7 NA TRBV28
CASSEPPLAVYEQYF TGCGCCAGCAGTGAGCCGCCACTAGCGGTCTACGAGCAGTACTTC TRBD2 TRBJ2-7 NA TRBV10-1
CASSYGASGYTF TGTGCCAGCAGTTACGGAGCGTCTGGCTACACCTTC NA TRBJ1-2 NA TRBV6-6
CASSLVSGTGPNEKLFF TGTGCCAGCAGCTTAGTTTCAGGGACAGGACCTAATGAAAAACTGTTTTTT TRBD1 TRBJ1-4 NA TRBV7-2
CASSVLPLEQYF TGTGCCAGCAGTGTTCTACCGCTCGAGCAGTACTTC NA TRBJ2-7 NA TRBV12-3/TRBV12-4
CASSQATSGVYEQYF TGCGCCAGCAGCCAAGCCACTAGCGGTGTCTACGAGCAGTACTTC TRBD2 TRBJ2-7 NA TRBV4-1
CASSPREALSGANVLTF TGCGCCAGCAGCCCCCGGGAGGCTCTCTCTGGGGCCAACGTCCTGACTTTC TRBD2 TRBJ2-6 NA TRBV4-1
CASSLVLIATGELFF TGTGCCAGCAGCCTAGTCCTGATAGCGACCGGGGAGCTGTTTTTT NA TRBJ2-2 once TRBV11-2
CASSLFTSGADEQFF TGTGCCAGCAGCTTGTTTACTAGCGGGGCGGATGAGCAGTTCTTC TRBD2 TRBJ2-1 NA TRBV5-4
CASSLRGVGYEQYF TGTGCCAGCAGCCTTCGCGGAGTGGGTTACGAGCAGTACTTC NA TRBJ2-7 NA TRBV11-3
CASSHTTGAGANVLTF TGTGCCAGCAGCCATACAACGGGTGCTGGGGCCAACGTCCTGACTTTC NA TRBJ2-6 NA TRBV4-2
CASSWIARRNEQFF TGTGCCAGCAGTTGGATAGCGCGTCGGAATGAGCAGTTCTTC NA TRBJ2-1 NA TRBV28
CASRTNRAVDEQYF TGTGCCAGCAGGACTAATCGGGCGGTCGACGAGCAGTACTTC NA TRBJ2-7 once TRBV6-5
CASSPGTSGPLF TGTGCCAGCAGCCCAGGGACTAGCGGCCCGCTCTTC TRBD2 TRBJ2-1 NA TRBV3-1/TRBV3-2
CASSDSSYNSPLHF TGCGCCAGCAGCGACAGCTCCTATAATTCACCCCTCCACTTT NA TRBJ1-6 NA TRBV5-1
CASTKGTANSSKNTGELFF TGTGCCAGCACCAAAGGGACAGCCAATTCCTCAAAGAACACCGGGGAGCTGTTTTTT NA TRBJ2-2 NA TRBV21-1
CASSLTGGSGNTIYF TGCGCCAGCAGCTTGACAGGGGGGTCTGGAAACACCATATATTTT TRBD1 TRBJ1-3 once TRBV5-1
CATSRDRLYTDTQYF TGTGCCACCAGCAGGGACAGATTATACACAGATACGCAGTATTTT NA TRBJ2-3 NA TRBV15
CASSPRGGELFF TGCGCCAGCAGCCCCCGGGGCGGGGAGCTGTTTTTT NA TRBJ2-2 NA TRBV5-1
CASSPTCEGLPAGDTEAFF TGCGCCAGCAGCCCTACCTGCGAGGGTCTCCCTGCTGGGGACACTGAAGCTTTCTTT NA TRBJ1-1 NA TRBV23-1
CASSGVTDTQYF TGTGCCTCCTCGGGGGTGACAGATACGCAGTATTTT NA TRBJ2-3 NA TRBV24-1
CATSRGATNEKLFF TGTGCCACTTCACGCGGGGCAACTAATGAAAAACTGTTTTTT NA TRBJ1-4 NA TRBV6-5
CAWSQGLNQPQHF TGTGCCTGGAGTCAGGGACTCAATCAGCCCCAGCATTTT NA TRBJ1-5 NA TRBV30
CASSPLDRSNEQFF TGCGCCAGCAGCCCTCTCGACAGGAGCAATGAGCAGTTCTTC NA TRBJ2-1 NA TRBV5-1
CASSPGTGGATGELFF TGTGCCAGCAGCCCCGGGACAGGGGGGGCCACCGGGGAGCTGTTTTTT TRBD1 TRBJ2-2 NA TRBV3-1/TRBV3-2
CASSQGVGGPGSYNEQFF TGTGCCAGCAGCCAAGGAGTGGGGGGGCCAGGCTCCTACAATGAGCAGTTCTTC NA TRBJ2-1 NA TRBV7-2
CASSPRVNHNSPLHF TGTGCCAGCAGCCCGAGGGTTAATCACAATTCACCCCTCCACTTT NA TRBJ1-6 once TRBV7-2
CASSLPGGAFF TGTGCCAGCAGTTTACCCGGAGGGGCTTTCTTT NA TRBJ1-1 few TRBV12-3/TRBV12-4
CASSLIRGGGYTF TGTGCCAGCAGTTTAATAAGGGGGGGTGGCTACACCTTC NA TRBJ1-2 NA TRBV27
CASSYSMAGEGNTIYF TGTGCCAGCAGTTACTCGATGGCAGGGGAGGGAAACACCATATATTTT NA TRBJ1-3 NA TRBV6-5
CASSLFGAGNTDTQYF TGTGCCAGCAGCTTATTTGGGGCTGGGAACACAGATACGCAGTATTTT NA TRBJ2-3 NA TRBV11-2
CASSYSLAGSSYEQYF TGTGCCAGCAGTTACAGCCTAGCGGGTAGCTCCTACGAGCAGTACTTC TRBD2 TRBJ2-7 NA TRBV6-5
CASSERLVAGGDTQYF TGTGCCAGCAGTGAAAGACTTGTGGCGGGAGGTGATACGCAGTATTTT TRBD2 TRBJ2-3 NA TRBV6-1
CASSASGQAGQFF TGTGCCAGCAGTGCCTCCGGGCAAGCGGGGCAGTTCTTC NA TRBJ2-1 NA TRBV6-2/TRBV6-3
CASSLGGGPYEQYF TGTGCCAGCAGTTTGGGAGGTGGGCCTTACGAGCAGTACTTC NA TRBJ2-7 NA TRBV28
CASAAGTALREKLFF TGTGCCAGCGCCGCCGGGACAGCTCTGCGGGAAAAACTGTTTTTT TRBD1 TRBJ1-4 NA TRBV7-6
CASSLFPGEQYF TGTGCCAGCAGCTTATTTCCCGGGGAGCAGTACTTC NA TRBJ2-7 NA TRBV7-9
CASSQGRREGNIQYF TGTGCCAGCAGCCAAGGAAGAAGAGAGGGCAACATTCAGTACTTC NA TRBJ2-4 NA TRBV16
CASSNRQAYEQYF TGTGCCAGCAGTAACAGGCAGGCTTACGAGCAGTACTTC NA TRBJ2-7 NA TRBV6-5
CASSPDKAGTIYF TGCGCCAGCAGCCCTGACAAGGCTGGTACCATATATTTT NA TRBJ1-3 NA TRBV5-1
CASSPGQGQGETQYF TGTGCCAGCAGTCCTGGACAGGGACAAGGAGAGACCCAGTACTTC TRBD1 TRBJ2-5 NA TRBV28
CAWRGRAVYEQYF TGTGCCTGGAGAGGCAGGGCAGTCTACGAGCAGTACTTC NA TRBJ2-7 few TRBV30
CASSDTGNYEQYF TGTGCCAGCAGTGACACAGGGAATTACGAGCAGTACTTC NA TRBJ2-7 once TRBV2
CASSLSPRTGWNYGYTF TGTGCCAGCAGTTTATCTCCCCGGACAGGGTGGAACTATGGCTACACCTTC TRBD1 TRBJ1-2 NA TRBV27
CASSLQGSGNTIYF TGCGCCAGCAGCTTGCAGGGGAGTGGAAACACCATATATTTT NA TRBJ1-3 NA TRBV5-1
CASKPDRGRGDTQYF TGTGCCAGCAAACCGGACAGGGGGCGTGGAGATACGCAGTATTTT TRBD1 TRBJ2-3 once TRBV6-5
CASSFGTGPYEQYF TGTGCCAGCAGCTTCGGGACAGGGCCTTACGAGCAGTACTTC TRBD1 TRBJ2-7 NA TRBV7-6
CATRGGLNTGELFF TGTGCCACCAGGGGAGGACTCAACACCGGGGAGCTGTTTTTT NA TRBJ2-2 NA TRBV15
CASSFGQGLYEQYF TGCGCCAGCAGCTTTGGACAGGGTCTCTACGAGCAGTACTTC TRBD1 TRBJ2-7 NA TRBV5-1
CASSPSLNTEAFF TGTGCCAGCAGTCCATCCCTAAACACTGAAGCTTTCTTT NA TRBJ1-1 NA TRBV12-3/TRBV12-4
CASSRLAGGDEQFF TGTGCCAGTAGCCGCCTAGCGGGAGGCGATGAGCAGTTCTTC TRBD2 TRBJ2-1 NA TRBV19